This T cell receptor (beta chain) came from a study of blood T cell repertoires in COVID-19. Trimming shortened V by 1 base and J by 2 bases, and 12 bases separated the two germline ends. There are 15 residues in the CDR3. Germline-derived CDR1 and CDR2 are LNHDA and SQIVND (reference sequence). The authors' processing: From reference gene primer amplification, estimates of nucleated cell counts were derived. This table comes from immunoSEQ multiplex PCR, and its TCRdb copy is limited to in-frame clones, with some not included. V and J calls and clone size are as listed in that table; D and trimming were resolved from the DNA. This table holds 130,000 to 150,000 clones, under 90% found once.

The rearrangement joins TRBV19 to TRBJ2-7; the D gene is possibly TRBD2 (5 bases). The sample was peripheral blood. The clonotype originates from a human donor in a cohort sampled during active COVID-19. The CDR3 region is CASSIGAGIAYEQYF. The CDR3 DNA sequence: TGTGCCAGTAGTATAGGTGCCGGGATCGCCTACGAGCAGTACTTC. The complete variable domain, with remaining parts taken from reference TRBV19 and TRBJ2-7, reads DGGITQSPKYLFRKEGQNVTLSCEQNLNHDAMYWYRQDPGQGLRLIYYSQIVNDFQKGDIAEGYSVSREKKESFPLTVTSAQKNPTAFYLCASSIGAGIAYEQYFGPGTRLTVT.